This T cell receptor (beta chain) was identified during a study of human T cells and chemical hapten exposure. General study results and limits: Expanded TCRs clustered into significantly more large CDR3 similarity groups than controls, the analysis revealed. The count of PT1 expanded TCRs correlated positively with patch test score.

In regard to this clonotype: Its matching antigen is unknown.

Separate cDNA molecules received unique molecular identifiers, which the library attached to them. In TCRdb, the RACE reads were re-called with MiXCR into one record per CDR3 protein. The sample lists 360,000 or so distinct CDR3 sequences, about 6% seen once, with 4.5% to 6% in the top ten. This sample's time point: patch test 2, 6 weeks after DPC sensitization. Treatment here: therapeutic diphenylcyclopropenone sensitization with weekly scalp DPC. At patch-test visits, sampling came before the patch test. Germline V gene lookup returns CDR1 SGHNT and CDR2 YYREEE (reference sequence). The ends were cut back, 4 bases at V and 1 base at J, with 11 bases in the middle. There are 14 residues in the CDR3.

The specimen was whole blood, collected in connection with sensitization to the hapten diphenylcyclopropenone (DPC). The J gene is TRBJ2-5, the V gene TRBV5-4; possible D gene TRBD1, 5 bases. The origin of this receptor is a young woman with alopecia areata. Some clones in this sample may be carry-over from other donors' samples. CDR3 DNA sequence: TGTGCCAGCAGCGGACACGAGAGCCAAGAGACCCAGTACTTC. Translation gives CASSGHESQETQYF.